The 19 T cell receptor beta chains given below trace back to one sample, sequenced in a study of CXCR3-negative and CXCR3-positive naive CD8 T cells. TRB cDNA was prepared as libraries by UMI-labeled 5' RACE. One entry per CDR3 protein, without DNA, is what TCRdb gives after re-calling the 5' RACE reads. The repertoire table contains approximately 53,000 distinct CDR3 sequences. Source material: memory CD8+ T cells from blood. The receptors here all came from a human donor in good health. Some clones in this sample may be carry-over from other donors' samples.

The chain is built from TRBV29-1 and TRBJ2-7; with no DNA, the TCRdb D assignment of TRBD1 cannot be verified. CDR3 length: 12 residues. Germline V gene lookup returns CDR1 SQVTM and CDR2 ANQGSEA. The CDR3 is CSAQDRGYEQYF.

The chain couples TRBV10-3 to TRBJ2-1; TCRdb returns TRBD2, unconfirmable since there is no DNA. This CDR3 is 14 amino acids long. Germline lookup yields CDR1 ENHRY and CDR2 SYGVKD. The CDR3 protein is CATTSGSVYNEQFF.

The chain joins TRBV6-1 to TRBJ2-7; checking the TCRdb D call of TRBD1 is not possible without DNA. Germline CDR1 reads MNHNS; CDR2 reads SASEGT. This CDR3 is built from 11 residues. This chain's CDR3 is CASGWGNEQYF.

This clonotype is large by frequency. The V gene is TRBV28, the J gene TRBJ2-2; TCRdb outputs TRBD2, but without DNA this stays unchecked. This CDR3 has 14 residues. Germline V CDR1 and CDR2: MDHEN, SYDVKM. The CDR3 reads CASSYTSASGELFF. The full variable domain, its missing parts supplied by reference TRBV28 and TRBJ2-2, is DVKVTQSSRYLVKRTGEKVFLECVQDMDHENMFWYRQDPGLGLRLIYFSYDVKMKEKGDIPEGYSVSREKKERFSLILESASTNQTSMYLCASSYTSASGELFFGEGSRLTVL.

The chain is built from TRBV29-1 and TRBJ2-7; TCRdb returns TRBD1, unconfirmable since there is no DNA. Germline assignment: CDR1 SQVTM and CDR2 ANQGSEA. This CDR3 region has 13 residues. The CDR3 protein is CSVEGPVREEQYF.

This chain uses TRBV7-6 with TRBJ1-1; TCRdb lists TRBD1, though no DNA is available to test this call. Germline V gene lookup returns CDR1 SGHVS and CDR2 FNYEAQ. CDR3 length: 13 amino acids. The CDR3: CASSVTPGTEAFF.

V gene TRBV2 combines with J gene TRBJ2-3. The CDR3 covers 14 residues. Germline assignment: CDR1 SNHLY and CDR2 FYNNEI. The CDR3 reads CASSDITGTDTQYF.

The chain links TRBV6-2 or TRBV6-3 to TRBJ2-7; the TCRdb D gene call, TRBD2, has no DNA to confirm it. Germline lookup yields CDR1 MNHEY and CDR2 SVGEGT. The CDR3 is 14 amino acids. The CDR3 loop is CASSEGIEAYEQYF.

The J gene is TRBJ1-1, the V gene TRBV5-1. The CDR3 is made up of 13 amino acids. Germline V gene sequence: CDR1 SGHRS, CDR2 YFSETQ. This CDR3 reads CASSLDPNTEAFF.

V and J are TRBV6-5 and TRBJ2-2. Looked up from germline, CDR1 is MNHEY and CDR2 is SVGAGI. This CDR3 is built from 13 residues. The CDR3 reads CASSFDTTGELFF.

The chain carries TRBV4-1 and TRBJ1-6; the TRBD1 assignment by TCRdb is unverifiable without DNA. CDR1 MGHRA and CDR2 YSYEKL come from the germline V gene. The CDR3 is 15 residues long. CDR3 residues: CASSQGDRDNSPLHF.

V gene TRBV24-1 combines with J gene TRBJ2-1; there is no DNA to check the TCRdb D call of TRBD2. The germline gives CDR1 KGHDR, CDR2 SFDVKD. The CDR3 totals 19 residues. CDR3 residues: CATSDNPGRSGRTYNEQFF.

The chain is built from TRBV28 and TRBJ2-3; the TCRdb D gene call, TRBD1, has no DNA to confirm it. Germline V lookup: CDR1 MDHEN, CDR2 SYDVKM. The CDR3 has 16 amino acids. The chain's CDR3 is CASSETGAVKADTQYF.

CDR3 amino acids: CASSYRLAGSDTQYF. The chain recombines TRBV6-2 or TRBV6-3 with TRBJ2-3; TCRdb selects TRBD2, and the lack of DNA leaves this call unchecked. CDR3 length: 15 amino acids. Germline CDR1 MNHEY, CDR2 SVGEGT.

This chain links TRBV20-1 with TRBJ1-1; TCRdb lists TRBD1, though no DNA is available to test this call. CDR1 and CDR2 from the germline V gene are DFQATT and SNEGSKA (reference sequence). The CDR3 length is 14 residues. The CDR3 loop reads CSASYTDRYTEAFF.

The CDR3 region is CSARDGSEQETQYF. The chain employs TRBV20-1 and TRBJ2-5. CDR1 is DFQATT, CDR2 SNEGSKA, per germline (reference sequence). The CDR3 covers 14 residues.

The CDR3 here is CSADLGSSSYEQYF. This chain connects TRBV29-1 to TRBJ2-7. The CDR3 spans 14 residues. The germline V gene has CDR1 SQVTM and CDR2 ANQGSEA.

V is TRBV6-2 or TRBV6-3 and J is TRBJ2-2; TCRdb returns TRBD1, unconfirmable since there is no DNA. CDR3 length: 16 amino acids. CDR1 and CDR2 from the germline V gene are MNHEY and SVGEGT. The CDR3 spells CASSYLLDSNTGELFF.

The chain couples TRBV20-1 to TRBJ2-7; TCRdb gives TRBD1 as the D gene, but with no DNA this cannot be confirmed. The CDR3 is 14 residues long. Germline CDR1 reads DFQATT; CDR2 reads SNEGSKA (reference sequence). CDR3 protein: CSAYSGTNSYEQYF.